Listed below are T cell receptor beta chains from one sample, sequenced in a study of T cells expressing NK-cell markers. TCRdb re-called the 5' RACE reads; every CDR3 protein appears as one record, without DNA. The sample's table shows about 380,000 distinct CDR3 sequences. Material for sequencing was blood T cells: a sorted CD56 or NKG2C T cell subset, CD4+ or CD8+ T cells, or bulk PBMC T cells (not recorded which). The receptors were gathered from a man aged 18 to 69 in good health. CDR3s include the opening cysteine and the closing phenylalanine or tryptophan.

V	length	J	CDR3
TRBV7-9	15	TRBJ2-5	CASSGYREGEETQYF
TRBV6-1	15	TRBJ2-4	CASSERQGGKNIQYF
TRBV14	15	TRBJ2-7	CASSPGSRSSYEQYF
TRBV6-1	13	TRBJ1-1	CASLGTELSEAFF
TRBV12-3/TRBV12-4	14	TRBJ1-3	CASSFPDLGNTIYF
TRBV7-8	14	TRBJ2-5	CASSLAYPVETQYF
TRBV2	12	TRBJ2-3	CASSERGDTQYF
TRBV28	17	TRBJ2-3	CASRILAGGESTDTQYF
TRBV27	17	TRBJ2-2	CARRARLAGENTGELFF
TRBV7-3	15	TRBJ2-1	CASSLQGTNYNEQFF
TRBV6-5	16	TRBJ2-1	CASSYGGWTGVNEQFF
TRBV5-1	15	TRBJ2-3	CASSRRTGLTDTQYF
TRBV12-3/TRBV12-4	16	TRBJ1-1	CASNRDLTSMNTEAFF